Below, 12 T cell receptor beta chains from the same sample are listed, as sequenced in a study of cytomegalovirus exposure and HLA in healthy donors. Primers for the PCR totalled 60 Vbeta and 13 Jbeta. Method: immunoSEQ multiplex PCR; TCRdb's copy keeps in-frame clones and lacks some. The sample has 160,000 or so clones; more than 60% are singletons. Sample: PBMCs. All receptors come from a woman aged 30 to 39 in good health and CMV-seronegative.

The genes are TRBV5-6 and TRBJ2-1; 8 positions agree with TRBD2. Germline CDR1 is SGHDT and CDR2 is YYEEEE. The trim removed 0 bases at V and 4 bases at J, leaving 6 bases unmatched. The CDR3 contains 16 residues. CDR3 sequence: CASSLGSSGVYNEQFF. As DNA, the CDR3 is TGTGCCAGCAGCTTGGGGAGTAGCGGGGTTTACAATGAGCAGTTCTTC.

This chain's CDR3 is CASSVGGTSSYNEQFF. CDR3 bases: TGTGCCAGCAGCGTAGGGGGGACTAGCTCGTACAATGAGCAGTTCTTC. The chain is built from TRBV9 and TRBJ2-1; 9 bases map to TRBD2. Germline trimming cut 0 bases from V and 4 bases from J; bases unmatched to any gene: 5. The germline CDR1 and CDR2 sequences are SGDLS and YYNGEE. CDR3 length: 16 amino acids.

This chain connects TRBV4-1 to TRBJ1-1; 7 bases fit TRBD1. The germline V gene has CDR1 MGHRA and CDR2 YSYEKL. With 5 bases clipped from V and 5 bases from J, the junction kept 2 bases outside the gene matches. CDR3 length: 12 amino acids. The CDR3 region is CASSAGGTEAFF. The CDR3 region has the DNA TGCGCCAGCAGCGCAGGGGGGACTGAAGCTTTCTTT.

The chain couples TRBV7-9 to TRBJ2-1, with D possibly being TRBD2 (6 bases). The V end was cut by 5 bases, the J end by 4 bases, with 15 bases between. Per germline, CDR1 SEHNR and CDR2 FQNEAQ (reference sequence). The CDR3 has 15 residues. CDR3 coding DNA: TGTGCCAGCAGCGCAGGGACTGTTTTATACAATGAGCAGTTCTTC. As protein: CASSAGTVLYNEQFF.

This clone appeared a single time. The V and J genes are TRBV5-1 and TRBJ2-7; 10 nucleotides agree with TRBD2. CDR3 length: 18 residues. J was trimmed by 4 bases and V by 4 bases; bases with no gene match: 17. Per the germline V gene, CDR1 is SGHRS and CDR2 is YFSETQ. This CDR3 reads CASSRGTSAPLSPYEQYF. For the CDR3, the DNA is TGCGCCAGCAGCCGCGGGACTAGCGCTCCCTTATCCCCTTACGAGCAGTACTTC.

The chain couples TRBV10-3 to TRBJ1-2; D not resolved. The CDR3 is 13 amino acids. Trimming removed 4 bases at V and 4 bases at J, with 10 bases between. The V gene's germline CDR1 is ENHRY and CDR2 SYGVKD. As DNA, the CDR3 is TGTGCCATCAGTGGACCAGCTAGCTATGGCTACACCTTC. This codes for CAISGPASYGYTF.

CDR3 sequence: CASTMNTGELFF. The DNA of the CDR3 is TGTGCCAGCACAATGAACACCGGGGAGCTGTTTTTT. V is TRBV2 and J is TRBJ2-2; D remains unclear. V was shortened by 7 bases and J by 1 base, with 4 bases between the two germline ends. The CDR3 covers 12 residues. CDR1 SNHLY and CDR2 FYNNEI come from the germline V gene.

The chain links TRBV28 to TRBJ2-3; 8 bases are shared with TRBD1. From germline, CDR1 is MDHEN and CDR2 SYDVKM. The CDR3 has 14 amino acids. V trimming: 5 bases; J trimming: 8 bases; junction bases outside the gene matches: 9. CDR3 DNA: TGTGCCAGCAGTCGGACAGGGAATAGAGTTACGCAGTATTTT. Protein product: CASSRTGNRVTQYF.

This rearrangement joins TRBV2 to TRBJ2-1; TRBD1 agrees at 12 bases. Losses at the gene ends were 8 bases for V and 9 bases for J; bases not matched to a gene: 8. The CDR3 consists of 14 residues. The germline gives CDR1 SNHLY, CDR2 FYNNEI. The CDR3: CASDPGQGAGEQFF. CDR3 bases: TGTGCCAGCGACCCGGGACAGGGGGCAGGTGAGCAGTTCTTC. Using reference TRBV2 and TRBJ2-1 for the parts outside the CDR3, the full variable domain is EPEVTQTPSHQVTQMGQEVILRCVPISNHLYFYWYRQILGQKVEFLVSFYNNEISEKSEIFDDQFSVERPDGSNFTLKIRSTKLEDSAMYFCASDPGQGAGEQFFGPGTRLTVL.

This clone was seen a few times. The chain carries TRBV5-6 and TRBJ1-5, with 7 bases aligning to TRBD1. There are 15 residues in the CDR3. J gave up 6 bases and V 3 bases, and 9 bases lay outside the gene matches. Germline V gives CDR1 SGHDT, CDR2 YYEEEE. The CDR3 coding sequence is TGTGCCAGCAGCTCCGGGACAGTAACCTTTCAGCCCCAGCATTTT. It specifies CASSSGTVTFQPQHF.

This chain joins TRBV5-1 and TRBJ2-2, with 10 bases lining up with TRBD2. J was trimmed by 6 bases and V by 4 bases; bases with no gene match: 9. This CDR3 is 16 amino acids long. Germline V gene sequence: CDR1 SGHRS, CDR2 YFSETQ. The CDR3 loop reads CASSASSGGSPGELFF. The CDR3 nucleotides read TGCGCCAGCAGCGCTTCTAGCGGGGGATCCCCCGGGGAGCTGTTTTTT. The complete variable domain, with remaining parts taken from reference TRBV5-1 and TRBJ2-2, reads KAGVTQTPRYLIKTRGQQVTLSCSPISGHRSVSWYQQTPGQGLQFLFEYFSETQRNKGNFPGRFSGRQFSNSRSEMNVSTLELGDSALYLCASSASSGGSPGELFFGEGSRLTVL.

The chain combines TRBV2 with TRBJ1-4; a possible D gene is TRBD1 (5 bases). CDR3 length: 14 residues. The V end was cut by 7 bases, the J end by 4 bases, with 13 bases between. CDR1 SNHLY and CDR2 FYNNEI come from the germline V gene. The CDR3: CASNLRGGNEKLFF. The DNA for the CDR3 is TGTGCCAGCAACTTGCGGGGGGGTAATGAAAAACTGTTTTTT.